This TCR beta chain was profiled in a study of control samples from healthy donors and cancer patients. The table came from immunoSEQ multiplex PCR; TCRdb's copy has only in-frame clones and leaves some out. The sample has some 11,000 clones, roughly 94% seen once; the top ten hold 25% to 30%. With 4 bases clipped from V and 5 bases from J, the junction kept 7 bases outside the gene matches. Germline CDR1 is SGHTA and CDR2 is FQGTGA. The length of the CDR3 is 18 residues. The chain links TRBV7-3 to TRBJ2-6, with 14 bases matching TRBD2. Sequenced material: PBMCs. The sequence was obtained from a man in his sixties or seventies with head and neck cancer. As DNA, the CDR3 is TGTGCCAGCAGCTCCGCGGGACTAGCGGGAGCAAGGGCCAACGTCCTGACTTTC. It translates to CASSSAGLAGARANVLTF.